Each of the 27 T cell receptor beta chains below was sequenced from the same sample in a study of blood T cells in healthy people across ages. Together with a sample-barcoded 5' primer, a J-beta primer mix was included in a second PCR lasting roughly 7 to 11 cycles. TCRdb re-called the 5' RACE reads through MiXCR, storing one row per CDR3 protein. The sample has around 1,500,000 distinct CDR3 sequences, approximately 30% seen once. Sequenced material: blood. These receptors all come from a woman aged 30 to 39 in good health.

The chain links TRBV7-9 to TRBJ2-7; TRBD2 aligns across 7 bases. This CDR3 spans 15 amino acids. Germline V gives CDR1 SEHNR, CDR2 FQNEAQ (reference sequence). V lost 6 bases, J lost 7 bases, and 15 bases stayed unmatched. CDR3 coding DNA: TGTGCCAGCAGTATTGGGCTAGCGGCCCTTCTGGAGCAGTACTTC. It specifies CASSIGLAALLEQYF.

This clonotype was found many times. The rearrangement links TRBV10-3 to TRBJ1-2; maybe TRBD1 (6 bases). Trimming removed 4 bases at V and 2 bases at J, with 20 bases between. This CDR3 has 17 residues. Germline assignment: CDR1 ENHRY and CDR2 SYGVKD. In nucleotides, the CDR3 is TGTGCCATCAGTGCTTGGGGATACAGGGAGGGAAACTATGGCTACACCTTC. Its protein product is CAISAWGYREGNYGYTF.

This clonotype was counted ten times or more. The chain employs TRBV20-1 and TRBJ2-1, with 7 positions matching TRBD1. This CDR3 contains 12 residues. The V and J ends lost 6 bases and 8 bases, in that order; junction bases with no gene match: 7. Looked up from germline, CDR1 is DFQATT and CDR2 is SNEGSKA (reference sequence). This chain's CDR3 is CSAAQGNDEQFF. The CDR3 coding sequence is TGCAGTGCCGCACAGGGGAACGATGAGCAGTTCTTC.

This rearrangement joins TRBV28 to TRBJ2-7; D is unresolved. V was pared by 6 bases and J by 2 bases, with 14 bases between. The CDR3 spans 14 residues. The germline gives CDR1 MDHEN, CDR2 SYDVKM. This chain's CDR3 is CASRQTRRAYEQYF. The CDR3 DNA follows: TGTGCCAGCAGACAAACAAGACGGGCCTACGAGCAGTACTTC.

This clonotype was seen a handful of times. V usage is TRBV29-1 and J usage is TRBJ1-1, with 7 bases aligning to TRBD1. The CDR3 contains 13 residues. Unmatched junction bases numbered 10, after V lost 1 base and J lost 11 bases. The V gene's germline CDR1 is SQVTM and CDR2 ANQGSEA. The CDR3 reads CSVEAVRDRGAFF. As DNA, the CDR3 is TGCAGCGTTGAAGCTGTCCGGGACAGAGGGGCTTTCTTT.

The chain joins TRBV4-1 to TRBJ1-5; D is perhaps TRBD1 (5 bases). The CDR3 is 15 residues long. Trimming left V 4 bases short and J 4 bases short, with 14 bases between. Germline CDR1 and CDR2: MGHRA and YSYEKL. CDR3 sequence: CASSLRDSLNQPQHF. In nucleotides, the CDR3 is TGCGCCAGCAGCCTCCGGGACTCTCTTAATCAGCCCCAGCATTTT.

This clonotype was seen ten or more times. This sequence joins TRBV15 and TRBJ2-7; D possibly uses TRBD1 or TRBD2 (5 bases each). The V and J ends lost 3 bases and 2 bases respectively, with 8 bases between them. Per germline, CDR1 LNHNV and CDR2 YYDKDF (reference sequence). There are 13 residues in the CDR3. The CDR3 sequence is CATSRGPPYEQYF. The DNA of the CDR3 is TGTGCCACCAGCAGGGGACCTCCCTACGAGCAGTACTTC. The full variable domain, its missing parts supplied by reference TRBV15 and TRBJ2-7, is DAMVIQNPRYQVTQFGKPVTLSCSQTLNHNVMYWYQQKSSQAPKLLFHYYDKDFNNEADTPDNFQSRRPNTSFCFLDIRSPGLGDTAMYLCATSRGPPYEQYFGPGTRLTVT.

This clonotype turned up a few times. V and J are TRBV20-1 and TRBJ2-1; D remains unclear. The CDR3 is 12 amino acids. In germline, CDR1 is DFQATT, CDR2 SNEGSKA (reference sequence). Deletions cut 0 bases from V and 7 bases from J, with 7 bases between. This CDR3 is CSARDWANEQFF. The CDR3 nucleotides read TGCAGTGCTAGAGATTGGGCAAATGAGCAGTTCTTC.

The V gene is TRBV9, the J gene TRBJ2-2; 11 bases are shared with TRBD2. Germline values: CDR1 SGDLS, CDR2 YYNGEE. J gave up 4 bases and V 3 bases, and 8 bases lay outside the gene matches. This CDR3 is 17 amino acids long. CDR3 DNA: TGTGCCAGCAGCGACATAGCGGGGGGGCTACGCACCGGGGAGCTGTTTTTT. Protein sequence: CASSDIAGGLRTGELFF.

As concerns this clonotype: Sequence at one end of the junction differs from germline and may be a read error. The chain employs TRBV3-1 and TRBJ1-5; D possibly corresponds to TRBD1 (6 bases). The CDR3 loop spans 17 amino acids. Germline V lookup: CDR1 LGHDT, CDR2 YNNKEL (reference sequence). For the CDR3, the DNA is TGTGCCAGCAGCCAAGATATTACAGGGAGGAGCAATCGGCCCCAGCATTTT. This encodes CASSQDITGRSNRPQHF.

The V and J genes are TRBV7-2 and TRBJ2-5, with no clear D. The CDR3 is made up of 12 amino acids. Trimming cost V 0 bases and J 9 bases, with 8 bases left between them. Germline lookup yields CDR1 SGHTA and CDR2 FQGNSA. CDR3 region: CASSLATSAQYF. CDR3 nucleotide sequence: TGTGCCAGCAGCTTAGCGACGTCGGCCCAGTACTTC.

The V call is TRBV6-5, the J call TRBJ2-1, with TRBD2 matching over 8 bases. The J segment lost 6 bases and the V segment lost 6 bases, leaving 1 base of the junction unmatched. CDR1 MNHEY and CDR2 SVGAGI come from the germline V gene. The CDR3 length is 12 residues. The CDR3 is CASRGTSNEQFF. CDR3 coding DNA: TGTGCCAGCAGGGGGACTAGCAATGAGCAGTTCTTC.

The chain couples TRBV20-1 to TRBJ2-3; 7 nucleotides align to TRBD2. Germline loops: CDR1 DFQATT, CDR2 SNEGSKA (reference sequence). CDR3 length: 13 residues. Unmatched junction bases numbered 3, after V lost 1 base and J lost 5 bases. The CDR3 is CSARVAGEDTQYF. The CDR3 nucleotides read TGCAGTGCTAGAGTTGCGGGAGAAGATACGCAGTATTTT.

In regard to this clonotype: A much larger clonotype is one base distant, so this may be a read error. The chain recombines TRBV24-1 with TRBJ2-5; D perhaps matches TRBD2 (5 bases). Germline-derived CDR1 and CDR2 are KGHDR and SFDVKD. CDR3 length: 15 residues. With 5 bases removed from V and 2 bases from J, the gap between germline ends came to 14 bases. CDR3 residues: CATSGFPGFQETQYF. The DNA for the CDR3 is TGTGCCACCAGTGGTTTTCCGGGGTTTCAAGAGACCCAGTACTTC.

The chain recombines TRBV9 with TRBJ2-2; 9 bases map to TRBD1. The CDR3 extends over 15 amino acids. From germline, CDR1 is SGDLS and CDR2 YYNGEE. V was clipped by 6 bases and J by 5 bases; unmatched bases: 8. The CDR3 nucleotides read TGTGCCAGCAAATCGGGACAGGGTTCAACCGGGGAGCTGTTTTTT. As protein: CASKSGQGSTGELFF. The entire variable domain, with the rest obtained from reference TRBV9 and TRBJ2-2, is as follows: DSGVTQTPKHLITATGQRVTLRCSPRSGDLSVYWYQQSLDQGLQFLIQYYNGEERAKGNILERFSAQQFPDLHSELNLSSLELGDSALYFCASKSGQGSTGELFFGEGSRLTVL.

V and J are TRBV2 and TRBJ1-4, with D uncertain. V lost 4 bases and J lost 0, with 9 bases in between. Per the germline V gene, CDR1 is SNHLY and CDR2 is FYNNEI. The CDR3 loop spans 15 amino acids. CDR3 protein: CASSVETATNEKLFF. The CDR3, as DNA: TGTGCCAGCAGTGTTGAGACTGCAACTAATGAAAAACTGTTTTTT.

This chain links TRBV4-3 with TRBJ2-7; 10 nucleotides line up with TRBD2. The length of the CDR3 is 18 residues. After removal of 2 bases from V and 9 bases from J, the junction contained 19 bases not matched to a gene. The germline V gene has CDR1 LGHNA and CDR2 YSLEER. CDR3 DNA sequence: TGCGCCAGCAGCCAATCCCCTCTGGCTAGCGGGAGTCCGGATGGGCAGTACTTC. Translated: CASSQSPLASGSPDGQYF.

In the case of this clonotype: This may be a read error, as it is one base from a much larger clone. The chain has TRBV12-3 or TRBV12-4 and TRBJ2-1, with TRBD2 identical over 7 bases. Matching the DNA end better, TRBJ2-7 makes the J call doubtful. The CDR3 contains 14 residues. The CDR3 coding sequence is TGTGCCAGCTGTCGCGGGAGCTCCTACAATGAGCAGTACTTC. It yields the protein CASCRGSSYNEQYF.

The chain couples TRBV5-1 to TRBJ2-5, with 8 bases fitting TRBD1. This CDR3 is built from 13 residues. V lost 6 bases and J lost 7; bases outside the gene matches: 8. Germline values: CDR1 SGHRS, CDR2 YFSETQ. The CDR3 protein is CASKGQGHATQYF. CDR3 coding DNA: TGCGCCAGCAAAGGACAGGGCCACGCGACCCAGTACTTC.

This clonotype was seen ten or more times. V gene TRBV6-5 combines with J gene TRBJ2-7; D is ambiguous. The CDR3 covers 15 residues. The V end lost 6 bases, the J end lost 0 bases, and 15 bases lay between the germline ends. Germline V gene lookup returns CDR1 MNHEY and CDR2 SVGAGI. CDR3 DNA sequence: TGTGCCAGCAGATCGTGGGGTAAAGGCTCCTACGAGCAGTACTTC. Its translation is CASRSWGKGSYEQYF.

This chain uses TRBV20-1 with TRBJ1-2, with a possible D match to TRBD1 (6 bases). This CDR3 is 13 amino acids long. The germline V gene encodes CDR1 DFQATT and CDR2 SNEGSKA (reference sequence). V lost 1 base and J lost 6, with 12 bases in between. CDR3: CSARGTGSDGYTF. As DNA, the CDR3 is TGCAGTGCTAGAGGCACAGGGTCAGATGGCTACACCTTC.

This clonotype was seen ten or more times. The rearrangement joins TRBV4-2 to TRBJ2-7; D uncertain. The V gene lost 0 bases and the J gene lost 4 bases, with 7 bases spanning the gap. Per the germline V gene, CDR1 is LGHNA and CDR2 is YNFKEQ. The CDR3 has 13 amino acids. CDR3 loop: CASSQENRYEQYF. The CDR3 coding sequence is TGTGCCAGCAGCCAAGAGAACAGATACGAGCAGTACTTC.

This clonotype was seen only a few times. The chain uses TRBV5-5 and TRBJ2-7; 12 bases agree with TRBD1. Germline V gene lookup returns CDR1 SGHKS and CDR2 YYEKEE (reference sequence). CDR3 length equals 14 residues. The J segment lost 5 bases and the V segment lost 4 bases, leaving 4 bases of the junction unmatched. CDR3 in amino acids: CASSEGQGADEQYF. Written as DNA, the CDR3 is TGTGCCAGCAGCGAGGGACAGGGGGCAGACGAGCAGTACTTC.

V gene TRBV20-1 combines with J gene TRBJ2-5, with 9 bases fitting TRBD1. The CDR3 contains 13 residues. The germline CDR1 and CDR2 sequences are DFQATT and SNEGSKA (reference sequence). V was clipped by 4 bases and J by 4 bases; unmatched bases: 4. The CDR3 nucleotides are TGCAGTGCTAATAACAGGGGGCGAGAGACCCAGTACTTC. It codes for CSANNRGRETQYF.

This clonotype was seen repeatedly, ten times or more. This chain joins TRBV10-3 and TRBJ1-2; 7 bases agree with TRBD1. CDR3 length: 16 residues. V lost 6 bases and J lost 2; bases outside the gene matches: 12. Germline-derived CDR1 and CDR2 are ENHRY and SYGVKD. CDR3 amino acids: CAIRPPFPQGNYGYTF. The CDR3 region has the DNA TGTGCCATCAGGCCTCCTTTCCCACAGGGGAACTATGGCTACACCTTC.

This clonotype was observed at least ten times. This chain connects TRBV2 to TRBJ2-7; D uncertain. Germline-derived CDR1 and CDR2 are SNHLY and FYNNEI. The V gene lost 4 bases and the J gene lost 0 bases, with 10 bases spanning the gap. The CDR3 is 14 residues long. CDR3 sequence: CASSVQRTSYEQYF. Here the CDR3 DNA reads TGTGCCAGCAGTGTACAGAGGACCTCCTACGAGCAGTACTTC.

This clonotype was counted at least ten times. This chain links TRBV29-1 with TRBJ2-5, with a weak D call TRBD1 (7 bases). This CDR3 comprises 14 residues. Between the trimmed V and J ends, which lost 0 bases and 5 bases, there was a span of 13 bases. CDR1 SQVTM and CDR2 ANQGSEA come from the germline V gene. This CDR3 reads CSVEDQGGMETQYF. Written as DNA, the CDR3 is TGCAGCGTTGAAGATCAGGGGGGCATGGAGACCCAGTACTTC. The full variable domain, rest sourced from reference TRBV29-1 and TRBJ2-5, is SAVISQKPSRDICQRGTSLTIQCQVDSQVTMMFWYRQQPGQSLTLIATANQGSEATYESGFVIDKFPISRPNLTFSTLTVSNMSPEDSSIYLCSVEDQGGMETQYFGPGTRLLVL.